Below, 24 T cell receptor beta chains from the same sample are listed, as sequenced in a study of cytomegalovirus exposure and HLA in healthy donors. PCR amplification relied on 60 Vbeta primers (plus 13 Jbeta primers). The protocol was immunoSEQ multiplex PCR, while the TCRdb copy is restricted to in-frame clones and leaves out a portion. The sample includes about 130,000 clones. Specimen: PBMCs. The source is a man aged 18 to 35 in good health and CMV-seronegative.

The genes are TRBV7-2 and TRBJ1-3; D possibly corresponds to TRBD1 (5 bases). The CDR3 runs to 16 residues. The ends were cut back, 3 bases at V and 0 bases at J, with 12 bases in the middle. Germline V gene data show CDR1 as SGHTA and CDR2 as FQGNSA. CDR3 DNA: TGTGCCAGCAGCTTTGCCAGGGAAAGCTCTGGAAACACCATATATTTT. Protein sequence: CASSFARESSGNTIYF.

This sequence joins TRBV7-9 and TRBJ1-2; TRBD1 might be the D (5 bases). Looked up from germline, CDR1 is SEHNR and CDR2 is FQNEAQ (reference sequence). The CDR3 contains 15 residues. Trimming removed 1 base at V and 4 bases at J, with 13 bases between. CDR3: CASSLGVQVSYGYTF. The DNA for the CDR3 is TGTGCCAGCAGCTTAGGAGTACAGGTCTCCTATGGCTACACCTTC.

This rearrangement joins TRBV18 to TRBJ1-4; no clear D. Germline V gives CDR1 KGHSH, CDR2 LQKENI. Trimming cost V 2 bases and J 8 bases, with 12 bases left between them. This CDR3 is 14 amino acids long. CDR3 sequence (DNA): TGTGCCAGCTCACCAGCTGGCACTACGGAAAAACTGTTTTTT. This gives the protein CASSPAGTTEKLFF.

The V and J genes are TRBV6-5 and TRBJ2-3; 10 positions match TRBD1. V shed 7 bases, J shed 2 bases, and the junction held 6 bases outside the gene matches. Germline loops: CDR1 MNHEY, CDR2 SVGAGI. The CDR3 spans 15 residues. CDR3 region: CASNPTGGHTDTQYF. DNA of the CDR3: TGTGCCAGCAACCCGACAGGGGGCCACACAGATACGCAGTATTTT.

V is TRBV6-1 and J is TRBJ1-1; D remains unclear. The germline gives CDR1 MNHNS, CDR2 SASEGT. V was clipped by 7 bases and J by 6 bases, with 6 bases between them. This CDR3 has 10 amino acids. The CDR3 loop is CASKAAEAFF. The CDR3 bases are TGTGCCAGCAAAGCGGCTGAAGCTTTCTTT.

The gene calls are TRBV5-1 and TRBJ1-1; the match to TRBD1 covers 8 bases. The germline V gene encodes CDR1 SGHRS and CDR2 YFSETQ. V lost 4 bases to trimming and J lost 8 bases; unmatched junction nucleotides: 10. The CDR3 spans 14 residues. CDR3 in amino acids: CASSETGARDEAFF. CDR3 nucleotides: TGCGCCAGCAGCGAGACAGGGGCCCGTGACGAAGCTTTCTTT. Supplemented by reference TRBV5-1 and TRBJ1-1, the full variable domain reads KAGVTQTPRYLIKTRGQQVTLSCSPISGHRSVSWYQQTPGQGLQFLFEYFSETQRNKGNFPGRFSGRQFSNSRSEMNVSTLELGDSALYLCASSETGARDEAFFGQGTRLTVV.

V and J are TRBV10-3 and TRBJ2-5, with D unclear. Trimming removed 3 bases from V and 7 bases from J, with 12 bases in between. Looked up from germline, CDR1 is ENHRY and CDR2 is SYGVKD. The CDR3 runs 13 residues. The CDR3 loop is CAISETGGGTQYF. Written as DNA, the CDR3 is TGTGCCATCAGTGAAACCGGTGGTGGGACCCAGTACTTC.

The chain links TRBV29-1 to TRBJ1-1, with D perhaps TRBD1 (5 bases). From germline, CDR1 is SQVTM and CDR2 ANQGSEA. This CDR3 contains 13 residues. Trimming shortened V by 3 bases and J by 2 bases, and 10 bases separated the two germline ends. CDR3 bases: TGCAGCGTTGAGAGGACAATTAACACTGAAGCTTTCTTT. Translation: CSVERTINTEAFF.

The CDR3 sequence is CASRNTGDTGELFF. The CDR3 bases are TGTGCCAGTAGGAATACAGGGGATACCGGGGAGCTGTTTTTT. The chain recombines TRBV19 with TRBJ2-2; TRBD1 agrees at 7 bases. The CDR3 length is 14 residues. Germline V gene data show CDR1 as LNHDA and CDR2 as SQIVND (reference sequence). The junction had 6 bases not matched to a gene; V was cut back by 6 bases and J by 5 bases.

This chain uses TRBV7-2 with TRBJ1-6; 7 bases match TRBD1. V lost 3 bases, J lost 14 bases, and 10 bases stayed unmatched. CDR1 and CDR2 from the germline V gene are SGHTA and FQGNSA. The CDR3 totals 14 residues. Here the CDR3 DNA reads TGTGCCAGCAGCTTGGTCACAGGGGACAGAGCCCTCCACTTT. It codes for CASSLVTGDRALHF.

J is TRBJ1-6 and V is TRBV11-2; 7 nucleotides match TRBD1. CDR1 and CDR2 (germline): SGHAT, FQNNGV. J lost 0 bases, V lost 3 bases, and 5 bases had no gene match. The CDR3 is 17 residues long. CDR3 amino acids: CASSFGQDSSYNSPLHF. CDR3 bases: TGTGCCAGCAGCTTCGGACAGGACAGCTCCTATAATTCACCCCTCCACTTT.

The V gene is TRBV4-1, the J gene TRBJ2-7; weak D call: TRBD2 (5 bases). Germline V gene sequence: CDR1 MGHRA, CDR2 YSYEKL. This CDR3 is built from 16 residues. V lost 1 base and J 3 bases, leaving 16 bases between the germline ends. CDR3 region: CASSQGSGESNYEQYF. DNA of the CDR3: TGCGCCAGCAGCCAAGGATCCGGGGAATCTAACTACGAGCAGTACTTC.

The CDR3 protein is CASSKLVSYEQYF. The DNA for the CDR3 is TGTGCCAGCAGTAAGCTAGTCTCCTACGAGCAGTACTTC. The chain couples TRBV7-8 to TRBJ2-7, with no clear D. The CDR3 has 13 residues. Germline V gene sequence: CDR1 SGHVS, CDR2 FQNEAQ. Trimming left V 6 bases short and J 0 bases short, with 9 bases between.

The J gene is TRBJ2-7, the V gene TRBV5-6; TRBD1 agrees at 9 bases. Germline lookup yields CDR1 SGHDT and CDR2 YYEEEE. Trimming cost V 4 bases and J 5 bases; bases outside gene matches: 7. This CDR3 is built from 14 residues. Written as DNA, the CDR3 is TGTGCCAGCAGCAGGGACAGGGTTGGACACGAGCAGTACTTC. Translated: CASSRDRVGHEQYF.

The V call is TRBV9, the J call TRBJ1-4; D is unresolved. V lost 4 bases and J lost 7, with 20 bases in between. The CDR3 consists of 16 residues. Germline values: CDR1 SGDLS, CDR2 YYNGEE. CDR3 in amino acids: CASSSSHGVFPEKLFF. CDR3 DNA sequence: TGTGCCAGCAGCTCCTCCCACGGGGTCTTCCCTGAAAAACTGTTTTTT.

The rearrangement uses TRBV5-4 and TRBJ2-7, with TRBD2 identical over 9 bases. V was clipped by 4 bases and J by 5 bases; unmatched bases: 10. Germline V gene lookup returns CDR1 SGHNT and CDR2 YYREEE (reference sequence). The CDR3 sequence is 15 residues long. CDR3 in amino acids: CASSPYSGRLDEQYF. CDR3 nucleotides: TGTGCCAGCAGCCCCTATAGCGGGAGACTCGACGAGCAGTACTTC.

The chain uses TRBV6-4 and TRBJ2-1; D is perhaps TRBD2 (6 bases). Trimming cost V 4 bases and J 10 bases, with 20 bases left between them. CDR3 length equals 15 residues. Germline V CDR1 and CDR2: MRHNA, SNTAGT. The CDR3 nucleotides are TGTGCCAGCAGTGCCGGCGCGGGGTCCGCGGGGGAGCAGTTCTTC. It encodes CASSAGAGSAGEQFF.

CDR3 bases: TGCGCCAGCAGGTCGCGCGCGGGAGGCTCCTACGAGCAGTACTTC. Residues: CASRSRAGGSYEQYF. The chain employs TRBV5-1 and TRBJ2-5, with 8 bases lining up with TRBD2. The better agreement between TRBJ2-7 and the DNA end casts doubt on the J call. CDR3 length: 15 residues. Germline CDR1 and CDR2: SGHRS and YFSETQ.

The chain is built from TRBV20-1 and TRBJ1-1; D gene uncertain. The CDR3 consists of 11 residues. Germline V gene sequence: CDR1 DFQATT, CDR2 SNEGSKA (reference sequence). Trimming shortened V by 6 bases and J by 10 bases, and 15 bases separated the two germline ends. This chain's CDR3 is CSALPTNGAFF. In nucleotides, the CDR3 is TGCAGTGCCCTACCTACGAATGGAGCTTTCTTT.

The chain employs TRBV28 and TRBJ1-2; the match to TRBD1 covers 8 bases. J lost 5 bases, V lost 6 bases, and 11 bases had no gene match. CDR3 length: 15 residues. Germline loops: CDR1 MDHEN, CDR2 SYDVKM. As DNA, the CDR3 is TGTGCCAGCAGCCTGACAGGGGCAGGGGCATATGGCTACACCTTC. Residues: CASSLTGAGAYGYTF.

V gene TRBV19 combines with J gene TRBJ1-2; 8 bases align to TRBD1. J lost 8 bases, V lost 6 bases, and 8 bases had no gene match. The CDR3 is 13 residues long. From germline, CDR1 is LNHDA and CDR2 SQIVND (reference sequence). The CDR3, as DNA: TGTGCCAGTAGGCTGACAGGGGTAAGCGGCTACACCTTC. Protein: CASRLTGVSGYTF.

The J gene is TRBJ2-5, the V gene TRBV9; 9 bases are a match to TRBD1. Trimming removed 1 base from V and 2 bases from J; junction bases left unmatched: 9. This CDR3 has 17 amino acids. CDR1 is SGDLS and CDR2 is YYNGEE in the germline V gene. The CDR3 reads CASSVRVGTGIQETQYF. The CDR3 DNA follows: TGTGCCAGCAGCGTAAGGGTGGGGACAGGGATACAAGAGACCCAGTACTTC.

CDR3 region: CASGLAGTDTQYF. Written as DNA, the CDR3 is TGTGCCAGCGGGCTAGCGGGAACAGATACGCAGTATTTT. The rearrangement joins TRBV27 to TRBJ2-3, with 9 bases matching TRBD2. J was trimmed by 3 bases and V by 8 bases; bases with no gene match: 3. Germline CDR1 is MNHEY and CDR2 is SMNVEV (reference sequence). The length of the CDR3 is 13 residues.

This chain uses TRBV7-2 with TRBJ2-7; D is possibly TRBD1 (6 bases). Germline V gene sequence: CDR1 SGHTA, CDR2 FQGNSA. Deletions cut 5 bases from V and 5 bases from J, with 13 bases between. This CDR3 contains 13 residues. The CDR3 DNA reads as TGTGCCAGCAGCCCTTATACAGGGAACGAGCAGTACTTC. Its protein product is CASSPYTGNEQYF.